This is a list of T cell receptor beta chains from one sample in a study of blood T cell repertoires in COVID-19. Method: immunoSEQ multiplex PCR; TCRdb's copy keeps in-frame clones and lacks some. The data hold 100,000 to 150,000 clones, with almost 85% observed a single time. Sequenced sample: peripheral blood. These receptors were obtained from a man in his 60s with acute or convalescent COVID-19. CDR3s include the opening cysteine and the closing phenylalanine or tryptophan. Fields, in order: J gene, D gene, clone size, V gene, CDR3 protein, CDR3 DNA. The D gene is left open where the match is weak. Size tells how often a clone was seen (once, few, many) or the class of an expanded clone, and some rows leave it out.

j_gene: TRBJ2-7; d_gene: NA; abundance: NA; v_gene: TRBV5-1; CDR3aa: CASSFEGYEQYF; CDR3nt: TGCGCCAGCAGCTTCGAGGGCTACGAGCAGTACTTC
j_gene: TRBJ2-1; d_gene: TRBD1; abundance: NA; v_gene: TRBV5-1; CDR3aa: CASSLVGTGNNEQFF; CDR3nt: TGCGCCAGCAGCTTGGTCGGGACAGGGAACAATGAGCAGTTCTTC
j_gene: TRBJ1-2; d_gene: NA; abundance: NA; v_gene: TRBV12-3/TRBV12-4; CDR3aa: CASAATNYGYTF; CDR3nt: TGTGCCAGCGCGGCAACTAACTATGGCTACACCTTC
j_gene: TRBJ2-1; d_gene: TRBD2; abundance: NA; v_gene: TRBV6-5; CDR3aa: CASKLSGGNEQFF; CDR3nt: TGTGCCAGCAAGTTAAGCGGGGGCAATGAGCAGTTCTTC
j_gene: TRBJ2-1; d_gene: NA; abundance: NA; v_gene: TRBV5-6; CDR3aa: CASSLFAGNEQFF; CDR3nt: TGTGCCAGCAGCTTGTTTGCAGGTAATGAGCAGTTCTTC
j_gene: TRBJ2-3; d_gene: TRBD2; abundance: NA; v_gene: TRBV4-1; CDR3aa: CASSQERSGGITDTQYF; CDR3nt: TGCGCCAGCAGCCAAGAGCGGAGCGGGGGAATAACAGATACGCAGTATTTT
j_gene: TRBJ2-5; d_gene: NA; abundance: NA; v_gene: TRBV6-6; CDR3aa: CASSYTQPRGETQYF; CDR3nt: TGTGCCAGCAGTTACACGCAACCCCGCGGGGAGACCCAGTACTTC
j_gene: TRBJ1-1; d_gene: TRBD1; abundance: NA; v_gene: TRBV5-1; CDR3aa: CASSTGTGRNTEAFF; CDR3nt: TGCGCCAGCAGCACAGGGACAGGGCGGAACACTGAAGCTTTCTTT
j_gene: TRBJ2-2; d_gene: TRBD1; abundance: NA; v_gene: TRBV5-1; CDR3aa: CASSWTGTGELFF; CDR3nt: TGCGCCAGCAGCTGGACAGGGACCGGGGAGCTGTTTTTT
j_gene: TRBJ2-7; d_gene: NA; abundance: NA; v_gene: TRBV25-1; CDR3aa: CASRSRVAYEQYF; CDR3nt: TGTGCCTCCCGCTCCAGGGTTGCCTACGAGCAGTACTTC
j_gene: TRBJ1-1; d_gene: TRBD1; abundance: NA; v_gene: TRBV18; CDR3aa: CASSPPTGTGTEAFF; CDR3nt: TGTGCCAGCTCACCACCGACAGGGACGGGCACTGAAGCTTTCTTT
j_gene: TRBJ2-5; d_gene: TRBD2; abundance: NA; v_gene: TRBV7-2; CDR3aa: CASRARLAVETQYF; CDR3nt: TGTGCCAGCAGGGCTCGACTAGCAGTAGAGACCCAGTACTTC
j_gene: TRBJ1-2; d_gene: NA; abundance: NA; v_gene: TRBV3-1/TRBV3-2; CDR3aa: CASSQVSQRTSYTF; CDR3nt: TGTGCCAGCAGCCAAGTCAGTCAGCGTACAAGCTACACCTTC
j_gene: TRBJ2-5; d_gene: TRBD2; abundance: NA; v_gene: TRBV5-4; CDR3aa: CASSSLGSGEETQYF; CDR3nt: TGTGCCAGCAGCTCTTTAGGCAGCGGGGAAGAGACCCAGTACTTC
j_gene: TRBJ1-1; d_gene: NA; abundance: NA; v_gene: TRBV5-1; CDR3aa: CASSLVTGMNTEAFF; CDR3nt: TGCGCCAGCAGCTTGGTTACAGGGATGAACACTGAAGCTTTCTTT
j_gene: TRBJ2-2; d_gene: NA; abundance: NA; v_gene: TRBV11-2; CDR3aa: CASSPGDFKNTGELFF; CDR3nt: TGTGCCAGCAGCCCTGGGGACTTCAAGAACACCGGGGAGCTGTTTTTT
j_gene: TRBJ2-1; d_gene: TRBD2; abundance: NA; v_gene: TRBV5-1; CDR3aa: CASSFDVGWRGGVFDEQFF; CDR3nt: TGCGCCAGCAGCTTTGATGTGGGGTGGCGGGGGGGCGTCTTTGATGAGCAGTTCTTC
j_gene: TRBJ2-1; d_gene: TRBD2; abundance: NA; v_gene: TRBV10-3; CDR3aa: CAISENQRRTSGGRSYNEQFF; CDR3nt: TGTGCCATCAGTGAGAACCAAAGAAGGACTAGCGGGGGGCGCTCCTACAATGAGCAGTTCTTC
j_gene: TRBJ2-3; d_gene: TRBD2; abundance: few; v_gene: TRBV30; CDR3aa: CAWRTSGPQADTQYF; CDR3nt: TGTGCCTGGCGAACTAGCGGACCCCAGGCAGATACGCAGTATTTT
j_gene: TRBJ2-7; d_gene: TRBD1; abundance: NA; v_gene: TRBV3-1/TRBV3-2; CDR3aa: CASMIAGQGLSEQYF; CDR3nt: TGTGCCAGCATGATTGCGGGACAGGGGCTCTCCGAGCAGTACTTC
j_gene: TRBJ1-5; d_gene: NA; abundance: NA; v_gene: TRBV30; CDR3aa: CAWSVGLYSNQPQHF; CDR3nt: TGTGCCTGGAGTGTCGGACTCTATAGCAATCAGCCCCAGCATTTT
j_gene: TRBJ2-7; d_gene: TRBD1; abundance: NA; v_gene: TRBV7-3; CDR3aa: CASSPTGFNEQYF; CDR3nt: TGTGCCAGCAGTCCGACAGGGTTCAACGAGCAGTACTTC
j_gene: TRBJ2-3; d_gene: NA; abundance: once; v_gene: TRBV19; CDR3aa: CASRDSPRTDTQYF; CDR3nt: TGTGCCAGTAGGGACAGCCCACGCACAGATACGCAGTATTTT
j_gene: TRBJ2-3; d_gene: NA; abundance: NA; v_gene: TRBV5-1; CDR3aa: CASSLSSGGSTDTQYF; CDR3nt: TGCGCCAGCAGCTTGAGTTCAGGGGGGAGCACAGATACGCAGTATTTT
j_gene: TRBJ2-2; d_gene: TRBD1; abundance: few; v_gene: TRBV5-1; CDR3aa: CASTRLGTGTNTGELFF; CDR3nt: TGCGCCAGCACCCGCCTTGGGACAGGGACGAACACCGGGGAGCTGTTTTTT
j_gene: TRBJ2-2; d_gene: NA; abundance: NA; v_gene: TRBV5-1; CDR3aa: CASSLGRAGGGELFF; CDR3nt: TGCGCCAGCAGCCTTGGTAGGGCGGGCGGCGGGGAGCTGTTTTTT
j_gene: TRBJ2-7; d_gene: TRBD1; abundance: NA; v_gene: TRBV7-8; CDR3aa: CASSPSGQPAYEQYF; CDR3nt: TGTGCCAGCAGCCCCTCGGGACAGCCTGCCTACGAGCAGTACTTC
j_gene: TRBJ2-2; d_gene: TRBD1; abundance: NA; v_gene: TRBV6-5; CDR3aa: CASSQGTVNTGELFF; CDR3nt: TGTGCCAGCAGTCAGGGGACAGTAAACACCGGGGAGCTGTTTTTT
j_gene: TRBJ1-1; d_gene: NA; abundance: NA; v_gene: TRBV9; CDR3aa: CASSIGQNTEAFF; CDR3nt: TGTGCCAGCAGCATCGGACAAAACACTGAAGCTTTCTTT
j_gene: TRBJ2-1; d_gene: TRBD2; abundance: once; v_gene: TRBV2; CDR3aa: CASSEGLAGGGEQFF; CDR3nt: TGTGCCAGCAGTGAAGGACTAGCGGGAGGGGGTGAGCAGTTCTTC
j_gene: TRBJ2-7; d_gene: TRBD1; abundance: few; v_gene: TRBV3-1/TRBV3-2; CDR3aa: CASSLKINPGQGFHEQYF; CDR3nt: TGTGCCAGCAGCCTTAAGATCAACCCGGGACAGGGGTTCCACGAGCAGTACTTC
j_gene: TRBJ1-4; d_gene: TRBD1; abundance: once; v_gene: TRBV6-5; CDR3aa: CASSRQGKLFF; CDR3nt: TGTGCCAGCAGCCGACAGGGAAAACTGTTTTTT
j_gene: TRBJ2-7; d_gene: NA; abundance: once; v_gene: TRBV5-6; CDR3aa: CASSLKGEGSYEQYF; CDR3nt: TGTGCCAGCAGCTTGAAGGGGGAGGGCTCCTACGAGCAGTACTTC
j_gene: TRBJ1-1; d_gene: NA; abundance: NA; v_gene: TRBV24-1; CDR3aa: CATKGVEGTEAFF; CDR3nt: TGTGCCACCAAGGGGGTAGAGGGCACTGAAGCTTTCTTT
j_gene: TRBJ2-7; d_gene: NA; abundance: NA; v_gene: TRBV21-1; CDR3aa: CASSADRGPDEQYF; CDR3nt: TGTGCCAGCAGCGCGGACAGGGGCCCCGACGAGCAGTACTTC
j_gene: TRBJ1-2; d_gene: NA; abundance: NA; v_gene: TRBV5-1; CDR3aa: CASSLFVEQNYGYTF; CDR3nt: TGCGCCAGCAGCTTGTTTGTCGAACAAAACTATGGCTACACCTTC
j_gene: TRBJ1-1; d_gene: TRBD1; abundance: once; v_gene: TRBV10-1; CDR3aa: CASSYLRDRGPTEAFF; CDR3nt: TGCGCCAGCTCGTACCTACGGGACAGGGGACCCACTGAAGCTTTCTTT
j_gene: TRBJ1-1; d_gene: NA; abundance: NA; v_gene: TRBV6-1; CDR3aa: CASSEERGPGEAFF; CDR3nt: TGTGCCAGCAGTGAAGAACGGGGTCCTGGGGAAGCTTTCTTT
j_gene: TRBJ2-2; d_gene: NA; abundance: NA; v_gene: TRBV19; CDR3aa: CASSTPGGTGELFF; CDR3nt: TGTGCCAGTAGTACCCCCGGAGGTACCGGGGAGCTGTTTTTT
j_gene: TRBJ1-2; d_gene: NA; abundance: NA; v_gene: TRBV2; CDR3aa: CASSEEDNYGYTF; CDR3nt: TGTGCCAGCAGCGAGGAGGATAACTATGGCTACACCTTC
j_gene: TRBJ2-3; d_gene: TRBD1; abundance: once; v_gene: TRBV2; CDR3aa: CASERTGLVADTQYF; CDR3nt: TGTGCCAGCGAGCGGACAGGGTTAGTTGCAGATACGCAGTATTTT
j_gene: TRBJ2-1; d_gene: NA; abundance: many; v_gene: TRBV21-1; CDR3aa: CARCRGRLAGRNEQFF; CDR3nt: TGTGCCAGGTGCAGGGGGCGTCTAGCGGGACGCAATGAGCAGTTCTTC
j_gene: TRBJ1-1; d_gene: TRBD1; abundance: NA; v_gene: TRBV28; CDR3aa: CASRTTGERTEAFF; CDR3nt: TGTGCCAGCAGGACCACAGGGGAGAGAACTGAAGCTTTCTTT
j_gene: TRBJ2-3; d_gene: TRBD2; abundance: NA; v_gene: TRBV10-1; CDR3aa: CASSVLAGTTDTQYF; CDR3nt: TGCGCCAGCAGTGTTCTAGCGGGGACCACAGATACGCAGTATTTT
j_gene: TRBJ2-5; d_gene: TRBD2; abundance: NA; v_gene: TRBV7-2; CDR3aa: CASSIGTSGGQETQYF; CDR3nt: TGTGCCAGCAGCATCGGGACTAGCGGGGGACAAGAGACCCAGTACTTC
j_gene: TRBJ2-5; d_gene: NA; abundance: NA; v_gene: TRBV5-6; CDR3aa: CASSLRGRTFQETQYF; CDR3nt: TGTGCCAGCAGCTTGAGAGGCAGAACTTTTCAAGAGACCCAGTACTTC
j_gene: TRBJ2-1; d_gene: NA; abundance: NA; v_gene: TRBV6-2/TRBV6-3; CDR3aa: CASSYDTRKDNEQFF; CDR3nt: TGTGCCAGCAGTTATGATACTAGAAAGGACAATGAGCAGTTCTTC
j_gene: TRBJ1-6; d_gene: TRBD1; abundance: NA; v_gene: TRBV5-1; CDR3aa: CASRNSGTGDNSPLHF; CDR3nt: TGCGCCAGCAGAAACTCCGGGACAGGGGATAATTCACCCCTCCACTTT
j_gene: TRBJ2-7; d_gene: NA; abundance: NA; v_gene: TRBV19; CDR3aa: CASSIISGGEQYF; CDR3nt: TGTGCCAGTAGTATTATATCAGGCGGGGAGCAGTACTTC
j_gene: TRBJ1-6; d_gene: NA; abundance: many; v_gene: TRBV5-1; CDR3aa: CASSLEGVPSPLHF; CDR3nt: TGCGCCAGCAGCTTGGAGGGGGTTCCTTCACCCCTCCACTTT